This T cell receptor (beta chain) was recorded in a study of T cells in Graves' hyperthyroidism and ophthalmopathy. Germline CDR1 reads SGHNT; CDR2 reads YENEEA. The CDR3 is 14 amino acids. V was trimmed by 3 bases and J by 6 bases, leaving 14 bases between them. Regions amplified from RNA transcripts were the TCR beta CDR3 regions. First-round RT-PCR targeting the TCR CDR3 was performed with the HTBI primer set. TCRdb passed the multiplex PCR reads through MiXCR, listing each CDR3 protein once. The sample lists around 500,000 distinct CDR3 sequences, 15% to 20% occurring once. This clonotype was counted only a few times.

The origin of this receptor is a woman between 25 and 40 years old with Graves' ophthalmopathy. Sequencing was done on a sample of blood. The chain couples TRBV11-3 to TRBJ1-1, with D unclear. In DNA form, the CDR3 reads TGTGCCAGCAGCTTCGGACCATCAAACGCTGAAGCTTTCTTT. Protein sequence: CASSFGPSNAEAFF.